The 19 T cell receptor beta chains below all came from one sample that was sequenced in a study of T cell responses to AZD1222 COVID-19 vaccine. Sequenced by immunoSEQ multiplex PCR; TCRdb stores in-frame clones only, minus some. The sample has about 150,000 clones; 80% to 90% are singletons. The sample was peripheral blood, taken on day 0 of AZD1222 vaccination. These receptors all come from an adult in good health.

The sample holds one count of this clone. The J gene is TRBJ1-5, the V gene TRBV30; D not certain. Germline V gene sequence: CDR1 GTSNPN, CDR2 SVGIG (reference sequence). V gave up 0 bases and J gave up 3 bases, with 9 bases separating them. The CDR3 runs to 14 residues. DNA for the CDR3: TGTGCCTGGAGTGTGAGGCAGCTCAATCAGCCCCAGCATTTT. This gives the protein CAWSVRQLNQPQHF.

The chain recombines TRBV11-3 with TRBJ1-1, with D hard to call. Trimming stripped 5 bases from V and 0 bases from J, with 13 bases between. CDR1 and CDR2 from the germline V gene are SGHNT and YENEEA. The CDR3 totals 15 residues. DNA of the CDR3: TGTGCCAGCAGCCCCCCCTTCAGGATGAACACTGAAGCTTTCTTT. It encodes CASSPPFRMNTEAFF.

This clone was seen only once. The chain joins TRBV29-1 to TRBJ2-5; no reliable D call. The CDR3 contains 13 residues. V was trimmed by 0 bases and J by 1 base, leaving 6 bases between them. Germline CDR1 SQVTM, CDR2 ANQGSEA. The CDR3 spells CSVEENLQETQYF. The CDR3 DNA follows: TGCAGCGTTGAAGAGAACCTCCAAGAGACCCAGTACTTC.

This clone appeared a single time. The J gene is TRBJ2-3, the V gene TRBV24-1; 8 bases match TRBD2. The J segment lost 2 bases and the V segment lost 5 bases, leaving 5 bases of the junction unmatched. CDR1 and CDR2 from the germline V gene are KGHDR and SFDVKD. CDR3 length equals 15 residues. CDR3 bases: TGTGCCACCAGTGGCATAGCGGGACCCACAGATACGCAGTATTTT. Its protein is CATSGIAGPTDTQYF.

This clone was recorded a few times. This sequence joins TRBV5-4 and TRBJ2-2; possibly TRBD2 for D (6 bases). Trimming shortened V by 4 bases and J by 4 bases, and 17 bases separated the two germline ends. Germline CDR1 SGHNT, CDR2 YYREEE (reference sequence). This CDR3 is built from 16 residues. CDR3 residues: CASSGQREEGTGELFF. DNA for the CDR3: TGTGCCAGCAGCGGCCAAAGGGAGGAGGGCACCGGGGAGCTGTTTTTT.

CDR3 sequence reads: CASSPDRGWTEAFF. The CDR3 DNA is TGTGCCAGCAGCCCAGACAGGGGGTGGACTGAAGCTTTCTTT. The chain uses TRBV7-9 and TRBJ1-1; 9 bases map to TRBD1. The CDR3 runs to 14 residues. Germline-derived CDR1 and CDR2 are SEHNR and FQNEAQ (reference sequence). Trimming removed 5 bases from V and 5 bases from J; junction bases left unmatched: 6.

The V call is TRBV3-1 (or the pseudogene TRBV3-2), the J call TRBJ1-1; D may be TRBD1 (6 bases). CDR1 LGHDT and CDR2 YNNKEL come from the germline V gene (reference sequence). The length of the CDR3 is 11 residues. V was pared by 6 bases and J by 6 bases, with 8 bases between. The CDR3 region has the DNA TGTGCCAGCAGAGGACAGTCTGAAGCTTTCTTT. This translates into CASRGQSEAFF.

The CDR3 protein is CASSSKGLAGLSDTQYF. CDR3 bases: TGTGCCAGCAGCTCAAAGGGACTAGCGGGACTGTCAGATACGCAGTATTTT. The J gene is TRBJ2-3, the V gene TRBV7-9, with TRBD2 identical over 13 bases. The V segment lost 4 bases and the J segment 4 bases; nucleotides outside the gene matches: 8. The CDR3 runs to 17 residues. CDR1 and CDR2 (germline): SEHNR, FQNEAQ (reference sequence).

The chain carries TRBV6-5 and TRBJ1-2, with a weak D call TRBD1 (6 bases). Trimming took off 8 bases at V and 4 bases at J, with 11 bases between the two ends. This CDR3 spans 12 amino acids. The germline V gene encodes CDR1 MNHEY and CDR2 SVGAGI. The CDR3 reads CASEGVGYGYTF. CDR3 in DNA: TGTGCCAGCGAGGGGGTGGGCTATGGCTACACCTTC.

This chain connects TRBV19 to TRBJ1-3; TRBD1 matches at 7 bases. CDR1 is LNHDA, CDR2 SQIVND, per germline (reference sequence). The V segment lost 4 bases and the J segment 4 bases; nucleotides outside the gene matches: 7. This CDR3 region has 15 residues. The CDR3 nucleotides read TGTGCCAGTAGTACACAGGGGTCGGGCGGAAACACCATATATTTT. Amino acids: CASSTQGSGGNTIYF.

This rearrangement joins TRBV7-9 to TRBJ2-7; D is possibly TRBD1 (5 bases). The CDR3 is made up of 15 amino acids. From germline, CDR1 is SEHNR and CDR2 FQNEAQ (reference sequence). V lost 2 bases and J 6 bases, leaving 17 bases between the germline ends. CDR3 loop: CASSLTALGAGEQYF. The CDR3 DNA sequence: TGTGCCAGCAGCTTAACGGCCCTTGGGGCTGGCGAGCAGTACTTC.

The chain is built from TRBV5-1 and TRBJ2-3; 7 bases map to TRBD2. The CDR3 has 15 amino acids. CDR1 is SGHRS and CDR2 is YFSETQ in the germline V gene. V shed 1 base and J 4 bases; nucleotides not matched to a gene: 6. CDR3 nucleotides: TGCGCCAGCAGCTTGAGGGCGGGAGAGGCAGATACGCAGTATTTT. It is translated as CASSLRAGEADTQYF.

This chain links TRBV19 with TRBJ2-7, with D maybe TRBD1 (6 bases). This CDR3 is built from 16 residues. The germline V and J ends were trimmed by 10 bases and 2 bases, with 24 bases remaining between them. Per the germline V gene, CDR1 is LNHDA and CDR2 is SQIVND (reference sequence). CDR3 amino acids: CAIPRQGPSITYEQYF. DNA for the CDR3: TGTGCCATTCCGAGGCAGGGGCCCTCCATTACCTACGAGCAGTACTTC.

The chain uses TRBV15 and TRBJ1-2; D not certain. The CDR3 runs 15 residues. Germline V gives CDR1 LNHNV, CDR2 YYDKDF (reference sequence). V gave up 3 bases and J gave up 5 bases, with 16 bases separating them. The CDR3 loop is CATSREARPEYGYTF. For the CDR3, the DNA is TGTGCCACCAGCAGGGAAGCTAGGCCCGAGTATGGCTACACCTTC.

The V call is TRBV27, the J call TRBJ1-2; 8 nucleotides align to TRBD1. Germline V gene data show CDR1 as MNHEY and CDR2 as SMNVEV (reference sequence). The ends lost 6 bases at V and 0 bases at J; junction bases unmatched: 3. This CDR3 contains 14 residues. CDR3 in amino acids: CASRQGGANYGYTF. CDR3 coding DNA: TGTGCCAGCAGACAGGGGGGAGCTAACTATGGCTACACCTTC.

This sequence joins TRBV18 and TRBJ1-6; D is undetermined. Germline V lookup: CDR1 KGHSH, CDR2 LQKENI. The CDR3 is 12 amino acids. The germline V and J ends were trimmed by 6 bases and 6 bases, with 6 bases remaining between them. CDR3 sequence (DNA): TGTGCCAGCTCGACACCTAATTCACCCCTCCACTTT. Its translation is CASSTPNSPLHF. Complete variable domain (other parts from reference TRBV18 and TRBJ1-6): NAGVMQNPRHLVRRRGQEARLRCSPMKGHSHVYWYRQLPEEGLKFMVYLQKENIIDESGMPKERFSAEFPKEGPSILRIQQVVRGDSAAYFCASSTPNSPLHFGNGTRLTVT.

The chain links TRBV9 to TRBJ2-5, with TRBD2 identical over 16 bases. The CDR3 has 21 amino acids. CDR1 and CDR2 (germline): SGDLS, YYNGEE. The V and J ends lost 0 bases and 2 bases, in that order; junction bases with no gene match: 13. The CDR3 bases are TGTGCCAGCAGCGTAGGAGAGAGCCGTCCGGGACTAGCGGGAGGGCAAGAGACCCAGTACTTC. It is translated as CASSVGESRPGLAGGQETQYF.

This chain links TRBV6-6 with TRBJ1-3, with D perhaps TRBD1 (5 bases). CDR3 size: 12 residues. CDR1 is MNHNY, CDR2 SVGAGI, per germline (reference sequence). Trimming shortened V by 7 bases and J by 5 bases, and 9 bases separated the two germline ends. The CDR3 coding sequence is TGTGCCAGCAACCAGGGCAGAAACACCATATATTTT. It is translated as CASNQGRNTIYF.

In nucleotides, the CDR3 is TGTGCCAGCAGCTTAAGGGGGGAGGGATTCGGCACCGGGGAGCTGTTTTTT. It specifies CASSLRGEGFGTGELFF. The chain combines TRBV7-8 with TRBJ2-2; tentatively, D is TRBD2 (7 bases). V was clipped by 2 bases and J by 4 bases, with 17 bases between them. This CDR3 contains 17 residues. Germline CDR1 is SGHVS and CDR2 is FQNEAQ.